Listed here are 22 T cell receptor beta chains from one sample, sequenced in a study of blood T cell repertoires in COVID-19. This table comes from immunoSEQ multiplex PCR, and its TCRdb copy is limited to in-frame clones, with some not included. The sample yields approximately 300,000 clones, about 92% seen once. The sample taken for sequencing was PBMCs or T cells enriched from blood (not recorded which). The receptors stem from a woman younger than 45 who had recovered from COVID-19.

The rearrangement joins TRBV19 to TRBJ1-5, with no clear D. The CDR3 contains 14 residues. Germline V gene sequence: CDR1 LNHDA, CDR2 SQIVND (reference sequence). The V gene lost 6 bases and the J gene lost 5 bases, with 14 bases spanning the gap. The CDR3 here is CASRVVGGYQPQHF. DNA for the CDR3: TGTGCCAGTAGGGTCGTAGGAGGATATCAGCCCCAGCATTTT.

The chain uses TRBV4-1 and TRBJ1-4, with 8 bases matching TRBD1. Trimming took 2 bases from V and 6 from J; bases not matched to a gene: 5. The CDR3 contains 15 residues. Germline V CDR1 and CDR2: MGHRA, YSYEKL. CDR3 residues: CASSQFGTGDEKLFF. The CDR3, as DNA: TGCGCCAGCAGCCAATTCGGGACAGGTGATGAAAAACTGTTTTTT.

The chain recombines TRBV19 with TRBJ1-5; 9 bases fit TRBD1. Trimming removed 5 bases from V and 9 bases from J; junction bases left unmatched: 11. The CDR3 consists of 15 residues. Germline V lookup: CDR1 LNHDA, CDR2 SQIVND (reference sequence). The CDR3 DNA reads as TGTGCCAGTAGTGCTACCGGGACAGGGTTACGGCCCCAGCATTTT. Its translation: CASSATGTGLRPQHF.

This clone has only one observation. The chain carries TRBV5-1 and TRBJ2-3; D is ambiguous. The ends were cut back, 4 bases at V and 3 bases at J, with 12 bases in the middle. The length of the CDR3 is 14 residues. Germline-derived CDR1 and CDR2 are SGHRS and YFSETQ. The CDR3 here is CASSRFLTTDTQYF. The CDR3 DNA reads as TGCGCCAGCAGCCGCTTTCTTACAACAGATACGCAGTATTTT. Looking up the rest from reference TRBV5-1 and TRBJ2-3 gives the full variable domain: KAGVTQTPRYLIKTRGQQVTLSCSPISGHRSVSWYQQTPGQGLQFLFEYFSETQRNKGNFPGRFSGRQFSNSRSEMNVSTLELGDSALYLCASSRFLTTDTQYFGPGTRLTVL.

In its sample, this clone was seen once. In nucleotides, the CDR3 is TGTGCCAGCAGCCTCAGGGAATCGAATAACAATGAGCAGTTCTTC. This encodes CASSLRESNNNEQFF. The V call is TRBV4-2, the J call TRBJ2-1, with D possibly TRBD1 on 5 matching bases. The germline CDR1 and CDR2 sequences are LGHNA and YNFKEQ. Between the trimmed V and J ends, which lost 4 bases and 5 bases, there was a span of 15 bases. This CDR3 has 15 residues.

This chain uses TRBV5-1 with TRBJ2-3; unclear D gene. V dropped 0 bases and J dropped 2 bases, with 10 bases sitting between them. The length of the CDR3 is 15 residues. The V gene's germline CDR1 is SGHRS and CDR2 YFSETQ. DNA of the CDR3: TGCGCCAGCAGCTTGGGTGAGGTCGACACAGATACGCAGTATTTT. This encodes CASSLGEVDTDTQYF.

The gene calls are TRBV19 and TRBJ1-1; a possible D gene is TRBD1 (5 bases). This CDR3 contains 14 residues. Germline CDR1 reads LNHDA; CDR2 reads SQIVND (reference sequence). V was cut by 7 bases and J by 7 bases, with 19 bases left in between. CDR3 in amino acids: CASTWGGRGDEAFF. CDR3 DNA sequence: TGTGCCAGTACCTGGGGGGGAAGAGGGGATGAAGCTTTCTTT.

Written as DNA, the CDR3 is TGCGCCAGCAGCTCGACAGGGGGGTCGGAGACCCAGTACTTC. Protein: CASSSTGGSETQYF. The genes are TRBV5-1 and TRBJ2-5; TRBD1 agrees at 9 bases. The trim removed 3 bases at V and 5 bases at J, leaving 5 bases unmatched. CDR3 length: 14 amino acids. CDR1 is SGHRS, CDR2 YFSETQ, per germline.

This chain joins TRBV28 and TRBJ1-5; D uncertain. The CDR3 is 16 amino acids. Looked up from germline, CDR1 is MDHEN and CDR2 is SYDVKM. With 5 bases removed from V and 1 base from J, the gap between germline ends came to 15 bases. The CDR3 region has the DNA TGTGCCAGCAGTCCCACGGGGATTCGAAGCAATCAGCCCCAGCATTTT. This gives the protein CASSPTGIRSNQPQHF.

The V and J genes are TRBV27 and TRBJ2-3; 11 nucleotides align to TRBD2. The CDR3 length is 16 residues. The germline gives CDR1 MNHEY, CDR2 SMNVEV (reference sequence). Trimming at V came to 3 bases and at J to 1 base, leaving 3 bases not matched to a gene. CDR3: CASSFLLAGGTDTQYF. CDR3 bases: TGTGCCAGCAGTTTCTTACTAGCGGGGGGCACAGATACGCAGTATTTT.

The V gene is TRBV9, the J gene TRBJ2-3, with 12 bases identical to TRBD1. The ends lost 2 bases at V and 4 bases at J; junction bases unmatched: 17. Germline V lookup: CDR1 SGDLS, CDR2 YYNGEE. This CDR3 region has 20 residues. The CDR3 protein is CASSVGGGWWDRGPADTQYF. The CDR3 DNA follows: TGTGCCAGCAGCGTGGGCGGTGGCTGGTGGGACAGGGGGCCGGCAGATACGCAGTATTTT. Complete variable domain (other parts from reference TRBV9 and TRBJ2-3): DSGVTQTPKHLITATGQRVTLRCSPRSGDLSVYWYQQSLDQGLQFLIQYYNGEERAKGNILERFSAQQFPDLHSELNLSSLELGDSALYFCASSVGGGWWDRGPADTQYFGPGTRLTVL.

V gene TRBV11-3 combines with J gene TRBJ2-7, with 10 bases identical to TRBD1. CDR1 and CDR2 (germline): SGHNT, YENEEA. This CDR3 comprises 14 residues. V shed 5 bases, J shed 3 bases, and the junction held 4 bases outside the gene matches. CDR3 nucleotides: TGTGCCAGCAGCGACCGGGACAGGGGCTACGAGCAGTACTTC. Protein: CASSDRDRGYEQYF. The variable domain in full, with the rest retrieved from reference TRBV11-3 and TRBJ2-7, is EAGVVQSPRYKIIEKKQPVAFWCNPISGHNTLYWYLQNLGQGPELLIRYENEEAVDDSQLPKDRFSAERLKGVDSTLKIQPAELGDSAVYLCASSDRDRGYEQYFGPGTRLTVT.

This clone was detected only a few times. This CDR3 reads CASSRMYLSSGTSLLAKNIQYF. The DNA of the CDR3 is TGCGCCAGCAGCCGTATGTACCTCTCATCCGGGACAAGTCTCCTAGCCAAAAACATTCAGTACTTC. V is TRBV5-1 and J is TRBJ2-4; a weak D match, TRBD1 (6 bases). Trimming removed 4 bases from V and 0 bases from J, with 32 bases in between. Germline lookup yields CDR1 SGHRS and CDR2 YFSETQ. The CDR3 has 22 residues. The full variable domain, its missing parts supplied by reference TRBV5-1 and TRBJ2-4, is KAGVTQTPRYLIKTRGQQVTLSCSPISGHRSVSWYQQTPGQGLQFLFEYFSETQRNKGNFPGRFSGRQFSNSRSEMNVSTLELGDSALYLCASSRMYLSSGTSLLAKNIQYFGAGTRLSVL.

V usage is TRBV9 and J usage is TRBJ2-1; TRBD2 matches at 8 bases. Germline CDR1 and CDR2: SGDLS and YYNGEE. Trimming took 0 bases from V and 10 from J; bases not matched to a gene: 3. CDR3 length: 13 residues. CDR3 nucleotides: TGTGCCAGCAGCGTAGCGGGGGGGACAGAGCAGTTCTTC. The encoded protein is CASSVAGGTEQFF.

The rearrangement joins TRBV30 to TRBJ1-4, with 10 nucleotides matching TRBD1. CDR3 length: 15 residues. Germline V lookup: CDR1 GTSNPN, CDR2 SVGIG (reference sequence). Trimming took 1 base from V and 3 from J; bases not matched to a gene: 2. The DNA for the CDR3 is TGTGCCTGGAGTGACGGGACAGGGGCTAATGAAAAACTGTTTTTT. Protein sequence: CAWSDGTGANEKLFF. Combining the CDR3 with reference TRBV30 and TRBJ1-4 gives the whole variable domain SQTIHQWPATLVQPVGSPLSLECTVEGTSNPNLYWYRQAAGRGLQLLFYSVGIGQISSEVPQNLSASRPQDRQFILSSKKLLLSDSGFYLCAWSDGTGANEKLFFGSGTQLSVL.

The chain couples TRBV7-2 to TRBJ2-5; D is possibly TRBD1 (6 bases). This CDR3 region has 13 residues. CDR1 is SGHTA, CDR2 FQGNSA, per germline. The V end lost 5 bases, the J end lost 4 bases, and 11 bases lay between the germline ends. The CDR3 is CASSGGWGETQYF. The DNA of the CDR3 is TGTGCCAGCAGCGGGGGCTGGGGAGAGACCCAGTACTTC. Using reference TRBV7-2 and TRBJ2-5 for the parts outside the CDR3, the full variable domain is GAGVSQSPSNKVTEKGKDVELRCDPISGHTALYWYRQSLGQGLEFLIYFQGNSAPDKSGLPSDRFSAERTGGSVSTLTIQRTQQEDSAVYLCASSGGWGETQYFGPGTRLLVL.

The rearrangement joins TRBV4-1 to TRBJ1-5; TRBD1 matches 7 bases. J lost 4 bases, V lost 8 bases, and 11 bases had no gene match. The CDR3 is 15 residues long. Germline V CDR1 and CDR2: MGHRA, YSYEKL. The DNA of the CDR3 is TGCGCCAGCTCCCCGTGGACAGGCCCTAATCAGCCCCAGCATTTT. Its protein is CASSPWTGPNQPQHF.

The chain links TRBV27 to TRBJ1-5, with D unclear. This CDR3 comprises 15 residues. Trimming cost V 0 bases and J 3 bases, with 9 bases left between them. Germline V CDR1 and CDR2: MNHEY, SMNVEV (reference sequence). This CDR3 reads CASSLSVTPNQPQHF. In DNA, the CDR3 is TGTGCCAGCAGTTTATCCGTTACACCCAATCAGCCCCAGCATTTT.

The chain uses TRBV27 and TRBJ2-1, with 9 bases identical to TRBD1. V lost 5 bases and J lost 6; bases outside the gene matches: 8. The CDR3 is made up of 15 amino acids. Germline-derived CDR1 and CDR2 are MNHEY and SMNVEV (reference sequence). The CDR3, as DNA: TGTGCCAGCAGTCCCCCAGGGACAGGGCCCAATGAGCAGTTCTTC. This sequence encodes CASSPPGTGPNEQFF.

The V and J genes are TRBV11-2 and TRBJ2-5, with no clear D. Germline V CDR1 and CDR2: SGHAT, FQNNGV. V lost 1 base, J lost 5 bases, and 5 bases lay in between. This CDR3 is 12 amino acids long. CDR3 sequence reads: CASSLGVETQYF. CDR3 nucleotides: TGTGCCAGCAGCTTAGGCGTGGAGACCCAGTACTTC.

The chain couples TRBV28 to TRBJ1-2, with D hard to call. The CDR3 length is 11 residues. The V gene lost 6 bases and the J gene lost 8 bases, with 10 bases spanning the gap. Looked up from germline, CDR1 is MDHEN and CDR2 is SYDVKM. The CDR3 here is CASRYGIGYTF. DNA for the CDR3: TGTGCCAGCAGATACGGGATCGGCTACACCTTC.

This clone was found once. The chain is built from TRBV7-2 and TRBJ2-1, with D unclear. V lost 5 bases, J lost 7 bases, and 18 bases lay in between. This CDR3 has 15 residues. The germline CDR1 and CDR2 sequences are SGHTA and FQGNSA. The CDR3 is CASSPRRSRGNEQFF. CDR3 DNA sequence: TGTGCCAGCAGCCCCCGGAGAAGCAGAGGAAATGAGCAGTTCTTC. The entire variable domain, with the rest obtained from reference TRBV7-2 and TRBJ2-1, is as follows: GAGVSQSPSNKVTEKGKDVELRCDPISGHTALYWYRQSLGQGLEFLIYFQGNSAPDKSGLPSDRFSAERTGGSVSTLTIQRTQQEDSAVYLCASSPRRSRGNEQFFGPGTRLTVL.